Listed below are T cell receptor beta chains from one sample, sequenced in a study of T cells in Graves' hyperthyroidism and ophthalmopathy. TCRdb reprocessed the multiplex PCR reads with MiXCR, giving one entry per CDR3 protein. The repertoire holds roughly 500,000 distinct CDR3 sequences, with 40% to 55% as singletons. Sequences were obtained from peripheral blood or thyroid tissue (not recorded which). The origin of the receptors is an adult woman with Graves' disease, either hyperthyroidism or ophthalmopathy (not recorded which). Each CDR3 is given with its conserved first and last residue. D genes are given only for firm matches. The size entry is marked missing in some rows and otherwise reads once, few, many or a size class.

V,J,size,D,length,DNA,CDR3
TRBV14,TRBJ1-1,many,NA,16,TGTGCCAGCAGCCAAGGCGGGACCCTCCAAAACACTGAAGCTTTCTTT,CASSQGGTLQNTEAFF
TRBV7-6,TRBJ2-6,many,NA,20,TGTGCCAGCAGCTTAGGGTTGGGGGAGAAGGGCCCGGCTGGGGCCAACGTCCTGACTTTC,CASSLGLGEKGPAGANVLTF
TRBV19,TRBJ1-5,NA,TRBD1,15,TGTGCCAGTAGTACGGGGACAGCTTATAGTTGGACCGGGCATTTT,CASSTGTAYSWTGHF
TRBV7-8,TRBJ1-6,once,NA,14,TGTGCCAGCAGCTTAGACCCCGACGGTTCACCCCTCCACTTT,CASSLDPDGSPLHF
TRBV6-1,TRBJ2-2,once,TRBD1,14,TGTGCCAGCCGGGACAGGGTATGGACCGGGGAGCTGTTTTTT,CASRDRVWTGELFF
TRBV15,TRBJ1-4,NA,TRBD1,18,TGTGCCACCAGCCGCGGACAGGGGGCAGGGGAAACTAATGAAAAACTGTTTTTT,CATSRGQGAGETNEKLFF
TRBV5-6,TRBJ2-5,once,NA,13,TGTGCCAGCAGCCAGGGACTGTATGAGACCCAGTACTTC,CASSQGLYETQYF
TRBV7-9,TRBJ2-5,once,NA,16,TGTGCCAGCAGCCGACTCCCTGACAGTCTCCAAGAGAACCAGTACTTC,CASSRLPDSLQENQYF
TRBV20-1,TRBJ2-6,NA,NA,14,TGCAGTGCTAGAGATAACACTGGGACCAACGTCCTGACTTTC,CSARDNTGTNVLTF
TRBV9,TRBJ2-7,NA,TRBD1,15,TGTGCCAGCAGCGGATCCCGGGACAGTCCCTACGAACAGTACTTC,CASSGSRDSPYEQYF
TRBV6-1,TRBJ2-7,NA,NA,16,TGTGCCAGCAGTGAAGAAGACAGTAAAGCATCCTACGAGCAGTACTTC,CASSEEDSKASYEQYF
TRBV13,TRBJ1-1,NA,TRBD1,15,TGTGCCAGCAGCCCACGAGGGGGCGATGCCACTGAAGCTTTCTTT,CASSPRGGDATEAFF
TRBV28,TRBJ2-5,many,NA,12,TGTGCCAGCAGTCCTCGGAGACGGGCCCAGTACTTC,CASSPRRRAQYF
TRBV7-2,TRBJ1-1,many,NA,14,TGTGCCAGCAGCACGTGGGGAGGGAACACTGAAGCTTTCTTT,CASSTWGGNTEAFF
TRBV2,TRBJ2-2,NA,TRBD1,15,TGTGCCAGCAGAACAGACAGGGACCTCGACGGGGAGCTGTTTTTT,CASRTDRDLDGELFF
TRBV7-2,TRBJ1-1,NA,NA,14,TGTGCCAGCAGCGTACGACGGGATGACACTGAAGCTTTCTTT,CASSVRRDDTEAFF
TRBV6-5,TRBJ1-1,many,NA,14,TGTGCCAGCAGGAACGGGTATTTGAACACTGAAGCTTTCTTT,CASRNGYLNTEAFF
TRBV28,TRBJ1-1,few,NA,13,TGTGCCAGCATTACACAGTGGAACACTGAAGCTTTCTTT,CASITQWNTEAFF